The 22 T cell receptor beta chains listed next were all sequenced from one sample in a study of blood T cell repertoires in COVID-19. Profiling relied on immunoSEQ multiplex PCR, and the TCRdb table lists in-frame clones only, not all of them. The table has 100,000 or so clones, roughly 76% seen once. Input material: peripheral blood. These receptors were taken from a human donor in a cohort sampled during active COVID-19.

V and J are TRBV9 and TRBJ2-7, with a tentative D call TRBD1 (7 bases). CDR1 is SGDLS, CDR2 YYNGEE, per germline. CDR3 size: 16 residues. Between the trimmed V and J ends, which lost 4 bases and 5 bases, there was a span of 22 bases. CDR3 in amino acids: CASSPQGGGISNEQYF. CDR3 in DNA: TGTGCCAGCAGCCCCCAGGGGGGCGGGATCTCGAACGAGCAGTACTTC.

The chain links TRBV11-2 to TRBJ2-7; 8 bases agree with TRBD2. The CDR3 is made up of 15 amino acids. Germline assignment: CDR1 SGHAT and CDR2 FQNNGV. The V and J ends lost 0 bases and 5 bases, in that order; junction bases with no gene match: 6. CDR3 bases: TGTGCCAGCAGCTTAGATCGGGGGGGGACCCACGAGCAGTACTTC. Its translation: CASSLDRGGTHEQYF.

The V call is TRBV6-5, the J call TRBJ2-3, with TRBD1 identical over 12 bases. The V and J ends lost 7 bases and 4 bases, in that order; junction bases with no gene match: 6. Per germline, CDR1 MNHEY and CDR2 SVGAGI. CDR3 size: 15 residues. The CDR3, as DNA: TGTGCCAGCACCAGGGACAGGGGGCGCGCAGATACGCAGTATTTT. Translating gives CASTRDRGRADTQYF.

The V and J genes are TRBV4-3 and TRBJ2-5; D not certain. Germline assignment: CDR1 LGHNA and CDR2 YSLEER. This CDR3 region has 13 residues. V was trimmed by 1 base and J by 5 bases, leaving 8 bases between them. CDR3 bases: TGCGCCAGCAGCCAAGCGCTGCGGGAGACCCAGTACTTC. Protein: CASSQALRETQYF.

This chain connects TRBV6-6 to TRBJ2-7; 12 bases map to TRBD2. Germline values: CDR1 MNHNY, CDR2 SVGAGI (reference sequence). With V trimmed by 6 bases and J by 7 bases, 10 bases remained unmatched. CDR3 length equals 15 residues. The CDR3 reads CASSPVLAGGGEQYF. CDR3 bases: TGTGCCAGCAGCCCCGTACTAGCGGGGGGAGGTGAGCAGTACTTC.

The chain joins TRBV7-9 to TRBJ1-4, with D maybe TRBD1 (5 bases). V dropped 3 bases and J dropped 3 bases, with 8 bases sitting between them. The CDR3 runs 14 residues. Germline V gives CDR1 SEHNR, CDR2 FQNEAQ (reference sequence). CDR3 sequence reads: CASSLGQANEKLFF. The CDR3 region has the DNA TGTGCCAGCAGCTTGGGGCAGGCTAATGAAAAACTGTTTTTT.

This clone was counted a few times. The chain carries TRBV6-5 and TRBJ1-3; D is ambiguous. V lost 6 bases and J lost 1, with 10 bases in between. There are 14 residues in the CDR3. Germline V gene data show CDR1 as MNHEY and CDR2 as SVGAGI. Here the CDR3 DNA reads TGTGCCAGCAGCCCGGGAGGATCTGGAAACACCATATATTTT. It codes for CASSPGGSGNTIYF.

There are a few counts of this clone. Other DNA sequences in this sample translate to the same CDR3. The chain recombines TRBV7-3 with TRBJ2-7; possible D gene TRBD1, 6 bases. Per the germline V gene, CDR1 is SGHTA and CDR2 is FQGTGA. The CDR3 spans 13 residues. Trimming pared 3 bases from V and 4 bases from J, leaving 10 bases between. CDR3 nucleotides: TGTGCCAGCAGCTTGGAACAGGGTTACGAGCAGTACTTC. It specifies CASSLEQGYEQYF.

The rearrangement links TRBV19 to TRBJ1-5, with D possibly being TRBD1 (6 bases). The V gene lost 8 bases and the J gene lost 3 bases, with 20 bases spanning the gap. The germline gives CDR1 LNHDA, CDR2 SQIVND (reference sequence). The CDR3 is made up of 16 amino acids. CDR3 DNA sequence: TGTGCCAGTCGACCCCGGGCACAGGGCCACAATCAGCCCCAGCATTTT. Translated: CASRPRAQGHNQPQHF.

CDR3 sequence: CASGSSGETQYF. CDR3 nucleotides: TGTGCCAGCGGGTCTAGCGGGGAGACCCAGTACTTC. The chain employs TRBV9 and TRBJ2-5; the match to TRBD2 covers 8 bases. The V segment lost 7 bases and the J segment 5 bases; nucleotides outside the gene matches: 4. CDR3 length: 12 residues. Per the germline V gene, CDR1 is SGDLS and CDR2 is YYNGEE.

The chain joins TRBV2 to TRBJ1-1; weak D call: TRBD1 (5 bases). Germline lookup yields CDR1 SNHLY and CDR2 FYNNEI. This CDR3 region has 14 residues. V dropped 4 bases and J dropped 1 base, with 10 bases sitting between them. The CDR3 bases are TGTGCCAGCAGTGGGGGGGACCGGAACACTGAAGCTTTCTTT. Protein sequence: CASSGGDRNTEAFF.

V and J are TRBV14 and TRBJ2-1; 14 nucleotides align to TRBD2. The germline V gene has CDR1 SGHDN and CDR2 FVKESK. This CDR3 comprises 18 residues. The V and J ends lost 0 bases and 6 bases, in that order; junction bases with no gene match: 7. The chain's CDR3 is CASSQDRRLAGGSNEQFF. CDR3 sequence (DNA): TGTGCCAGCAGCCAAGATCGACGACTAGCGGGGGGGAGCAATGAGCAGTTCTTC.

The gene calls are TRBV18 and TRBJ2-1, with 8 nucleotides matching TRBD2. This CDR3 comprises 17 residues. J lost 0 bases, V lost 4 bases, and 8 bases had no gene match. Germline values: CDR1 KGHSH, CDR2 LQKENI. The CDR3 nucleotides are TGTGCCAGCTCACTCAGAACTAGCGGTACCTCCTACAATGAGCAGTTCTTC. It encodes CASSLRTSGTSYNEQFF.

The chain combines TRBV6-6 with TRBJ2-7, with D maybe TRBD2 (6 bases). This CDR3 region has 12 residues. CDR1 and CDR2 (germline): MNHNY, SVGAGI (reference sequence). V dropped 4 bases and J dropped 3 bases, with 7 bases sitting between them. CDR3 amino acids: CASSFGGYEQYF. CDR3 nucleotide sequence: TGTGCCAGCAGTTTCGGGGGCTACGAGCAGTACTTC.

This clone was seen a handful of times. At the DNA level, this CDR3 is encoded by other sequences in the same sample as well. The V and J genes are TRBV9 and TRBJ2-7; 10 bases fit TRBD1. This CDR3 spans 15 amino acids. The V gene end was trimmed by 3 bases and the J gene end by 2 bases; junction bases not matched to a gene: 5. Germline V gene data show CDR1 as SGDLS and CDR2 as YYNGEE. The CDR3 DNA is TGTGCCAGCAGCGCTGGACAGGGGGAAACCTACGAGCAGTACTTC. Amino acids: CASSAGQGETYEQYF. Full variable domain (remainder filled in from reference TRBV9 and TRBJ2-7): DSGVTQTPKHLITATGQRVTLRCSPRSGDLSVYWYQQSLDQGLQFLIQYYNGEERAKGNILERFSAQQFPDLHSELNLSSLELGDSALYFCASSAGQGETYEQYFGPGTRLTVT.

This clone was picked up one time. The chain has TRBV4-1 and TRBJ1-5, with TRBD1 matching over 8 bases. The germline CDR1 and CDR2 sequences are MGHRA and YSYEKL. Trimming at V came to 3 bases and at J to 5 bases, leaving 15 bases not matched to a gene. The CDR3 sequence is 18 residues long. The CDR3 protein is CASSHPGQETGGYQPQHF. The CDR3 region has the DNA TGCGCCAGCAGCCACCCGGGACAGGAGACCGGGGGTTATCAGCCCCAGCATTTT.

This chain joins TRBV6-6 and TRBJ2-7, with 13 bases that match TRBD2. This CDR3 is built from 15 residues. Germline V gene data show CDR1 as MNHNY and CDR2 as SVGAGI (reference sequence). V was clipped by 3 bases and J by 3 bases; unmatched bases: 2. CDR3 amino acids: CASSYRLAGGYEQYF. Written as DNA, the CDR3 is TGTGCCAGCAGTTATCGACTAGCGGGGGGCTACGAGCAGTACTTC.

The chain links TRBV13 to TRBJ1-1; no definite D call. CDR3 size: 15 residues. Germline V gives CDR1 PRHDT, CDR2 FYEKMQ (reference sequence). Trimming pared 2 bases from V and 0 bases from J, leaving 10 bases between. The CDR3 protein is CASSLPGFMNTEAFF. CDR3 bases: TGTGCCAGCAGCTTACCGGGGTTTATGAACACTGAAGCTTTCTTT.

This clone was seen a single time. The chain uses TRBV11-3 and TRBJ2-7; 7 bases are shared with TRBD1. J was trimmed by 4 bases and V by 5 bases; bases with no gene match: 11. Germline CDR1 and CDR2: SGHNT and YENEEA. The CDR3 is 15 amino acids. CDR3 protein: CASSESLGQPYEQYF. DNA for the CDR3: TGTGCCAGCAGCGAGAGCTTGGGACAGCCGTACGAGCAGTACTTC.

CDR3 residues: CASSQSGTGNYGYTF. In DNA, the CDR3 is TGCGCCAGCAGCCAGTCTGGGACTGGAAACTATGGCTACACCTTC. The V call is TRBV4-3, the J call TRBJ1-2, with D possibly TRBD1 on 5 matching bases. Trimming shortened V by 3 bases and J by 2 bases, and 13 bases separated the two germline ends. This CDR3 has 15 residues. The germline V gene has CDR1 LGHNA and CDR2 YSLEER.

This rearrangement joins TRBV5-4 to TRBJ1-2; TRBD1 aligns across 9 bases. The CDR3 contains 14 residues. V lost 4 bases, J lost 4 bases, and 5 bases stayed unmatched. Germline CDR1 reads SGHNT; CDR2 reads YYREEE (reference sequence). CDR3 in amino acids: CASSPRQGVYGYTF. The DNA of the CDR3 is TGTGCCAGCAGCCCAAGACAGGGGGTCTATGGCTACACCTTC.

This clone was seen more than once but under ten times. The V and J genes are TRBV4-3 and TRBJ2-7; 7 bases are shared with TRBD1. The germline V gene has CDR1 LGHNA and CDR2 YSLEER. V shed 0 bases and J 3 bases; nucleotides not matched to a gene: 2. This CDR3 spans 14 amino acids. CDR3 sequence reads: CASSQEHRGYEQYF. The CDR3 DNA reads as TGCGCCAGCAGCCAAGAACACAGGGGCTACGAGCAGTACTTC.